The 13 T cell receptor beta chains reported below all come from one sample, sequenced in a study of blood T cell repertoires in COVID-19 (dated by TCRdb to about 2020). Library construction relied on the immunoSEQ multiplex PCR assay. The source is immuneACCESS, and TCRdb retained only in-frame sequences with V and J called. Part of the clones is not carried over; for the studies checked, unresolved V genes explain less than half of this, and the remainder is unexplained. This sample lists more than 40,000 clones; approximately 86% were detected once. About 2.9% of the sample rests with the top ten. The sample comprised peripheral blood. The receptor source for this set is a woman older than 75 with acute or convalescent COVID-19.

This clone has only one observation. The chain has TRBV6-1 and TRBJ1-5; no clear D gene. Germline values: CDR1 MNHNS, CDR2 SASEGT. The V and J ends lost 4 bases and 1 base respectively, with 20 bases between them. The CDR3 covers 18 residues. This CDR3 reads CASSGSVGVGISNQPQHF. The CDR3 DNA reads TGTGCCAGCAGTGGTAGCGTCGGGGTTGGTATAAGCAATCAGCCCCAGCATTTT.

The rearrangement joins TRBV6-5 to TRBJ1-2, with 8 bases that match TRBD1. CDR1 MNHEY and CDR2 SVGAGI come from the germline V gene. The V segment lost 7 bases and the J segment 2 bases; nucleotides outside the gene matches: 3. The CDR3 is made up of 13 amino acids. The CDR3 is CASTSGGNYGYTF. The CDR3 region has the DNA TGTGCCAGCACTTCAGGGGGCAACTATGGCTACACCTTC.

The gene calls are TRBV5-4 and TRBJ2-1, with D unresolved. The CDR3 covers 13 residues. The V gene lost 1 base and the J gene lost 7 bases, with 9 bases spanning the gap. Germline CDR1 is SGHNT and CDR2 is YYREEE (reference sequence). The CDR3 bases are TGTGCCAGCAGCTTGCAAAATCGGAATGAGCAGTTCTTC. Translation: CASSLQNRNEQFF.

V usage is TRBV2 and J usage is TRBJ2-3; weak D call: TRBD2 (6 bases). Germline values: CDR1 SNHLY, CDR2 FYNNEI. This CDR3 spans 13 amino acids. Trimming cost V 6 bases and J 2 bases, with 9 bases left between them. The CDR3 DNA sequence: TGTGCCAGCAGCCGGGAGTACACAGATACGCAGTATTTT. It is translated as CASSREYTDTQYF. Together with reference TRBV2 and TRBJ2-3, the CDR3 gives the full variable domain: EPEVTQTPSHQVTQMGQEVILRCVPISNHLYFYWYRQILGQKVEFLVSFYNNEISEKSEIFDDQFSVERPDGSNFTLKIRSTKLEDSAMYFCASSREYTDTQYFGPGTRLTVL.

The chain links TRBV6-5 to TRBJ1-5, with 7 bases matching TRBD1. The CDR3 covers 15 residues. From germline, CDR1 is MNHEY and CDR2 SVGAGI. With V trimmed by 4 bases and J by 6 bases, 9 bases remained unmatched. The CDR3 DNA follows: TGTGCCAGCAGTTCCCTAAAAACAGGGGCTCAGCCCCAGCATTTT. As protein: CASSSLKTGAQPQHF.

V gene TRBV7-8 combines with J gene TRBJ1-6; D is undetermined. Trimming took 5 bases from V and 0 from J, leaving 11 bases between them. Looked up from germline, CDR1 is SGHVS and CDR2 is FQNEAQ. This CDR3 comprises 16 residues. The CDR3 DNA reads as TGTGCCAGCAGCAACCTTGAGAGCTCCTATAATTCACCCCTCCACTTT. Protein product: CASSNLESSYNSPLHF.

V usage is TRBV18 and J usage is TRBJ2-7; tentative D call: TRBD2 (5 bases). The germline V and J ends were trimmed by 1 base and 0 bases, with 7 bases remaining between them. CDR3 length: 14 amino acids. CDR1 is KGHSH and CDR2 is LQKENI in the germline V gene. CDR3 residues: CASSPQTNSYEQYF. DNA for the CDR3: TGTGCCAGCTCACCACAGACTAACTCCTACGAGCAGTACTTC.

The chain couples TRBV2 to TRBJ2-1, with D perhaps TRBD2 (6 bases). The V gene lost 4 bases and the J gene lost 14 bases, with 15 bases spanning the gap. The CDR3 loop spans 12 amino acids. Germline V lookup: CDR1 SNHLY, CDR2 FYNNEI. CDR3 residues: CASSGAGSLKFF. The CDR3 region has the DNA TGTGCCAGCAGTGGAGCGGGCTCCCTAAAGTTCTTC.

This chain joins TRBV3-1 (or the pseudogene TRBV3-2) and TRBJ1-2; D is undetermined. Deletions cut 0 bases from V and 10 bases from J, with 24 bases between. The length of the CDR3 is 17 residues. The germline gives CDR1 LGHDT, CDR2 YNNKEL (reference sequence). The CDR3 loop is CASSQEKLVRTRIDYTF. DNA for the CDR3: TGTGCCAGCAGCCAAGAGAAGTTGGTAAGGACTCGCATTGACTACACCTTC.

This chain connects TRBV19 to TRBJ1-2; 10 bases align to TRBD1. Germline lookup yields CDR1 LNHDA and CDR2 SQIVND (reference sequence). V was pared by 5 bases and J by 5 bases, with 8 bases of the junction left unmatched. CDR3 length: 15 residues. CDR3 sequence: CASSLGTGVGYGYTF. CDR3 DNA sequence: TGTGCCAGTAGTCTCGGGACAGGGGTTGGATATGGCTACACCTTC.

The V gene is TRBV10-3, the J gene TRBJ1-6; perhaps TRBD1 as D (6 bases). The V end was cut by 7 bases, the J end by 10 bases, with 14 bases between. There are 13 residues in the CDR3. Looked up from germline, CDR1 is ENHRY and CDR2 is SYGVKD. CDR3: CAIKQGSESPLHF. The CDR3 DNA is TGTGCCATCAAACAGGGTTCGGAATCACCCCTCCACTTT.

As to this clone: Different DNA sequences within this sample yield the same CDR3. The chain couples TRBV12-3 or TRBV12-4 to TRBJ1-1, with D maybe TRBD1 (6 bases). The CDR3 is 13 amino acids. V was cut by 2 bases and J by 4 bases, with 8 bases left in between. The CDR3 here is CASSLKGGTEAFF. The DNA for the CDR3 is TGTGCCAGCAGTTTAAAAGGGGGCACTGAAGCTTTCTTT.

The V and J genes are TRBV5-8 and TRBJ1-1; no definite D call. Germline V gene lookup returns CDR1 SGHTS and CDR2 YDEGEE. The germline V and J ends were trimmed by 0 bases and 6 bases, with 15 bases remaining between them. This CDR3 is built from 15 residues. Here the CDR3 reads CASSLEGEATAEAFF. The CDR3 DNA sequence: TGTGCCAGCAGCTTGGAAGGAGAGGCCACGGCTGAAGCTTTCTTT.